The 3 T cell receptor beta chains given below trace back to one sample, sequenced in a study of blood T cell repertoires in COVID-19. TCRdb keeps only in-frame clones here, not all; method: immunoSEQ multiplex PCR. Found here are more than 55,000 clones, more than 70% of them singletons; the top ten hold approximately 6.4%. The sample comprised peripheral blood. These receptors all come from an older woman with acute or convalescent COVID-19.

As regards this clone: In the same sample, other DNA sequences code for this CDR3. The chain couples TRBV28 to TRBJ2-1; D is undetermined. Per the germline V gene, CDR1 is MDHEN and CDR2 is SYDVKM. V shed 1 base and J shed 4 bases, with 2 bases lying between them. This CDR3 contains 12 residues. The DNA of the CDR3 is TGTGCCAGCAGTTTATCATACAATGAGCAGTTCTTC. Its translation is CASSLSYNEQFF.

This clone was seen a few times. J is TRBJ2-1 and V is TRBV27; 10 positions match TRBD2. Germline values: CDR1 MNHEY, CDR2 SMNVEV (reference sequence). The CDR3 sequence is 17 residues long. V was pared by 3 bases and J by 5 bases, with 10 bases of the junction left unmatched. As DNA, the CDR3 is TGTGCCAGCAGTTTTATGGCCGGGACTAGCGTACACAATGAGCAGTTCTTC. Its translation: CASSFMAGTSVHNEQFF.

This chain connects TRBV13 to TRBJ2-7; 7 bases fit TRBD1. The CDR3 spans 15 residues. With V trimmed by 5 bases and J by 0 bases, 7 bases remained unmatched. Germline lookup yields CDR1 PRHDT and CDR2 FYEKMQ (reference sequence). This CDR3 reads CASSIDRVSSYEQYF. DNA for the CDR3: TGTGCCAGCAGCATCGACAGGGTCAGCTCCTACGAGCAGTACTTC.